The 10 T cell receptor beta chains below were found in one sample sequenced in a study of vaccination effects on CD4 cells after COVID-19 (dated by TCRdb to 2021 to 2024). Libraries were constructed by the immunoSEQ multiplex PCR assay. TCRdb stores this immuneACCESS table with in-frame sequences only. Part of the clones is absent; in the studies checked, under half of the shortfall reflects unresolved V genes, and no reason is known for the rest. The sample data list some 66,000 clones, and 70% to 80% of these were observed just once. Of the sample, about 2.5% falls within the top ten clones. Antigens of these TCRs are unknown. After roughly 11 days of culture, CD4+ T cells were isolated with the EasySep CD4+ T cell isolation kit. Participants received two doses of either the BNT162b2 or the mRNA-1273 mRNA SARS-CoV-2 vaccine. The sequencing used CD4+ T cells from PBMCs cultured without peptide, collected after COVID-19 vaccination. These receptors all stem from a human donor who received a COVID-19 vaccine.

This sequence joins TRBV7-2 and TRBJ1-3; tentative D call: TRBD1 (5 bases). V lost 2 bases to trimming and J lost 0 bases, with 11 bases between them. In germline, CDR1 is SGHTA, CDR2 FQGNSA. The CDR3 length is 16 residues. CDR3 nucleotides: TGTGCCAGCAGCTTAAGGGGACTCACCTCTGGAAACACCATATATTTT. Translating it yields CASSLRGLTSGNTIYF.

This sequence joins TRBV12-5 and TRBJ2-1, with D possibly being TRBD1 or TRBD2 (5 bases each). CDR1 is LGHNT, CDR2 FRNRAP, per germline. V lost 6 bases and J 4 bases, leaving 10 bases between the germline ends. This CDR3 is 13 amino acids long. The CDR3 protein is CASGGRNYNEQFF. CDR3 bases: TGTGCTAGTGGGGGACGGAATTACAATGAGCAGTTCTTC.

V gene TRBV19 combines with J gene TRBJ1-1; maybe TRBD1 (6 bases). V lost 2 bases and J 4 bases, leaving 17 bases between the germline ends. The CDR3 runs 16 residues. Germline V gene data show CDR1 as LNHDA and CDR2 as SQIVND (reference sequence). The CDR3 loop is CASSITGKGGTTEAFF. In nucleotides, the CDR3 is TGTGCCAGTAGTATAACGGGTAAAGGGGGGACCACTGAAGCTTTCTTT.

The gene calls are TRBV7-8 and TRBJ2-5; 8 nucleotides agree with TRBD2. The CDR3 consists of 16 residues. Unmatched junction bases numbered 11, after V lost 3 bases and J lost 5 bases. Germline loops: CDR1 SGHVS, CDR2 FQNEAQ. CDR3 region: CASSLSATGGEETQYF. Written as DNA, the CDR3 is TGTGCCAGCAGCTTGTCTGCTACCGGGGGGGAGGAGACCCAGTACTTC. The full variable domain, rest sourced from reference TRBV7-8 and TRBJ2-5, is GAGVSQSPRYKVAKRGQDVALRCDPISGHVSLFWYQQALGQGPEFLTYFQNEAQLDKSGLPSDRFFAERPEGSVSTLKIQRTQQEDSAVYLCASSLSATGGEETQYFGPGTRLLVL.

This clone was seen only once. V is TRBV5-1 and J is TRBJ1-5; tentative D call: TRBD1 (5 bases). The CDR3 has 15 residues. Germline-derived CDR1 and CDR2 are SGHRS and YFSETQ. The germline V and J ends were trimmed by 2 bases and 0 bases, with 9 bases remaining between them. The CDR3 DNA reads TGCGCCAGCAGCTTAGGGACCCCTAGCAATCAGCCCCAGCATTTT. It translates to CASSLGTPSNQPQHF.

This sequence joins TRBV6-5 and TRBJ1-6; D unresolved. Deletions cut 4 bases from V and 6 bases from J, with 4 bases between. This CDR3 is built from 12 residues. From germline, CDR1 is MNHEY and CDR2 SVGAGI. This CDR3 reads CASSWVNSPLHF. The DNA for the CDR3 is TGTGCCAGCAGTTGGGTTAATTCACCCCTCCACTTT.

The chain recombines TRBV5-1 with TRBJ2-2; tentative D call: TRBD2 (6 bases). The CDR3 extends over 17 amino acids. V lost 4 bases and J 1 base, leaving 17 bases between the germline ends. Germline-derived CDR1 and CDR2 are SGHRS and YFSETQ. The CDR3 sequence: CASSQSPGDGNTGELFF. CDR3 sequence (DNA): TGCGCCAGCAGCCAGTCACCGGGGGACGGGAACACCGGGGAGCTGTTTTTT.

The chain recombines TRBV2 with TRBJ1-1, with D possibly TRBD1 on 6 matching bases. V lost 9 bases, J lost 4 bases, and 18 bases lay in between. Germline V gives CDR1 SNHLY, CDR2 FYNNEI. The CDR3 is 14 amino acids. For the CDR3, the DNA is TGTGCCAGGAGAAAACAGGGCGGGAGCACTGAAGCTTTCTTT. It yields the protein CARRKQGGSTEAFF. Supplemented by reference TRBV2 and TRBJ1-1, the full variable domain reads EPEVTQTPSHQVTQMGQEVILRCVPISNHLYFYWYRQILGQKVEFLVSFYNNEISEKSEIFDDQFSVERPDGSNFTLKIRSTKLEDSAMYFCARRKQGGSTEAFFGQGTRLTVV.

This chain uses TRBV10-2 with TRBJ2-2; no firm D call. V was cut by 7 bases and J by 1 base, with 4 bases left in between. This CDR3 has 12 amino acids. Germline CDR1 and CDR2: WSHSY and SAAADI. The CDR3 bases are TGCGCCAGCAAACAGAACACCGGGGAGCTGTTTTTT. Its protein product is CASKQNTGELFF.

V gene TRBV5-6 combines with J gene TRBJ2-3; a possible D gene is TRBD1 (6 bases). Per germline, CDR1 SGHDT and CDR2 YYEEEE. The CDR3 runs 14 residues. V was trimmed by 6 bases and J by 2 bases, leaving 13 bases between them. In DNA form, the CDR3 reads TGTGCCAGCACCCTGACAGGTCCCACAGATACGCAGTATTTT. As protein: CASTLTGPTDTQYF.